These 22 T cell receptor beta chains originate from one sample sequenced in a study of T cells after posttransplantation cyclophosphamide. Clones were sequenced by immunoSEQ multiplex PCR, and TCRdb holds only the in-frame ones, with some missing. This sample has roughly 26,000 clones, each found more than once. Sequencing was done on a sample of PBMCs. These receptors were collected from a man between 50 and 59 years old in good health, CMV-negative, and a related stem cell transplant donor.

The chain combines TRBV28 with TRBJ2-2; 8 nucleotides match TRBD1. This CDR3 contains 14 residues. The V and J ends lost 5 bases and 7 bases, in that order; junction bases with no gene match: 6. CDR1 MDHEN and CDR2 SYDVKM come from the germline V gene. The CDR3 is CASSTGQGDGELFF. CDR3 nucleotide sequence: TGTGCCAGCAGTACCGGACAGGGTGACGGGGAGCTGTTTTTT.

This clone was picked up many times. The V and J genes are TRBV9 and TRBJ2-2; 7 nucleotides match TRBD1. The CDR3 extends over 16 amino acids. Germline loops: CDR1 SGDLS, CDR2 YYNGEE. V was pared by 0 bases and J by 1 base, with 3 bases of the junction left unmatched. The CDR3 nucleotides are TGTGCCAGCAGCGTAGGAGGGGGCCTGAACACCGGGGAGCTGTTTTTT. It specifies CASSVGGGLNTGELFF.

This clone was seen ten or more times. The chain combines TRBV7-9 with TRBJ2-7; D not resolved. Trimming took 5 bases from V and 4 from J, leaving 6 bases between them. The CDR3 sequence is 11 residues long. CDR1 and CDR2 from the germline V gene are SEHNR and FQNEAQ (reference sequence). This CDR3 is CASSPQYEQYF. The CDR3 DNA is TGTGCCAGCAGCCCACAATACGAGCAGTACTTC.

This clone was observed many times. This chain connects TRBV5-1 to TRBJ2-1, with a weak D call TRBD1 (6 bases). The CDR3 covers 16 residues. Germline CDR1 and CDR2: SGHRS and YFSETQ. Trimming stripped 2 bases from V and 0 bases from J, with 12 bases between. For the CDR3, the DNA is TGCGCCAGCAGCTTTGGTCAGGGGACCTCCTACAATGAGCAGTTCTTC. Translating it yields CASSFGQGTSYNEQFF. Full variable domain (missing parts from reference TRBV5-1 and TRBJ2-1): KAGVTQTPRYLIKTRGQQVTLSCSPISGHRSVSWYQQTPGQGLQFLFEYFSETQRNKGNFPGRFSGRQFSNSRSEMNVSTLELGDSALYLCASSFGQGTSYNEQFFGPGTRLTVL.

This clone was seen ten or more times. The chain combines TRBV27 with TRBJ2-1; D is possibly TRBD1 (6 bases). This CDR3 contains 14 residues. Germline assignment: CDR1 MNHEY and CDR2 SMNVEV (reference sequence). Trimming shortened V by 5 bases and J by 5 bases, and 13 bases separated the two germline ends. The CDR3 here is CASSLQGSHNEQFF. CDR3 nucleotide sequence: TGTGCCAGCAGTCTACAGGGTTCCCACAATGAGCAGTTCTTC.

This clone was recorded at least ten times. The rearrangement uses TRBV2 and TRBJ1-4; maybe TRBD1 (5 bases). CDR1 and CDR2 (germline): SNHLY, FYNNEI. Trimming cost V 3 bases and J 8 bases, with 13 bases left between them. CDR3 length: 14 amino acids. In DNA form, the CDR3 reads TGTGCCAGCAGTGACAGGCAGGGTGGGGAAAAACTGTTTTTT. Amino acid sequence: CASSDRQGGEKLFF.

This clone occurred many times. J is TRBJ1-2 and V is TRBV27; the match to TRBD1 covers 8 bases. CDR3 size: 13 residues. Germline V CDR1 and CDR2: MNHEY, SMNVEV (reference sequence). The junction had 5 bases not matched to a gene; V was cut back by 6 bases and J by 5 bases. The CDR3 loop reads CASSRGQYYGYTF. The CDR3 DNA sequence: TGTGCCAGCAGCAGGGGGCAGTATTATGGCTACACCTTC.

This clone was detected many times. The chain carries TRBV7-9 and TRBJ2-7; tentative D call: TRBD1 (5 bases). This CDR3 is 13 amino acids long. Germline-derived CDR1 and CDR2 are SEHNR and FQNEAQ (reference sequence). The V and J ends lost 5 bases and 2 bases respectively, with 10 bases between them. CDR3 nucleotide sequence: TGTGCCAGCAGCCTAGTAGGGGCCTACGAGCAGTACTTC. Residues: CASSLVGAYEQYF.

Ten or more counts support this clone. The V gene is TRBV7-3, the J gene TRBJ1-1, with 8 bases matching TRBD1. V was pared by 3 bases and J by 3 bases, with 3 bases of the junction left unmatched. CDR3 length equals 14 residues. Germline CDR1 and CDR2: SGHTA and FQGTGA. The CDR3 sequence: CASSFQGADTEAFF. The CDR3 region has the DNA TGTGCCAGCAGCTTCCAGGGGGCGGACACTGAAGCTTTCTTT. Drawing the rest from reference TRBV7-3 and TRBJ1-1, the complete variable domain is GAGVSQTPSNKVTEKGKYVELRCDPISGHTALYWYRQSLGQGPEFLIYFQGTGAADDSGLPNDRFFAVRPEGSVSTLKIQRTERGDSAVYLCASSFQGADTEAFFGQGTRLTVV.

Turning to this clone: A much larger clone differs from this one at a single base, so this may be a read error. This chain connects TRBV9 to TRBJ1-2, with 7 bases identical to TRBD1. This CDR3 has 15 amino acids. The germline CDR1 and CDR2 sequences are SGDLS and YYNGEE. This chain's CDR3 is CARSVRGTANYGYTF. In DNA, the CDR3 is TGTGCCCGCAGCGTTCGAGGGACAGCAAACTATGGCTACACCTTC.

In its sample, this clone was seen many times. J is TRBJ2-1 and V is TRBV18; TRBD2 might be the D (5 bases). Trimming cost V 2 bases and J 10 bases, with 21 bases left between them. The V gene's germline CDR1 is KGHSH and CDR2 LQKENI. The CDR3 covers 16 residues. This CDR3 is CASSPGWQERVGEQFF. The CDR3 region has the DNA TGTGCCAGCTCACCAGGTTGGCAGGAGAGGGTGGGGGAGCAGTTCTTC.

This clone was detected many times. This chain links TRBV4-1 with TRBJ1-4, with no clear D. Trimming pared 1 base from V and 0 bases from J, leaving 9 bases between. The CDR3 totals 16 residues. Looked up from germline, CDR1 is MGHRA and CDR2 is YSYEKL. The CDR3 DNA follows: TGCGCCAGCAGCCAAGCTTACTTAGCAACTAATGAAAAACTGTTTTTT. Amino acids: CASSQAYLATNEKLFF.

This clone was recorded many times. The chain recombines TRBV2 with TRBJ1-5; D gene ambiguous. CDR3 length equals 15 residues. CDR1 SNHLY and CDR2 FYNNEI come from the germline V gene. Trimming took off 7 bases at V and 2 bases at J, with 15 bases between the two ends. The CDR3 loop reads CASTQGGNGNQPQHF. The CDR3, as DNA: TGTGCCAGCACCCAAGGAGGGAACGGCAATCAGCCCCAGCATTTT. Full variable domain (missing parts from reference TRBV2 and TRBJ1-5): EPEVTQTPSHQVTQMGQEVILRCVPISNHLYFYWYRQILGQKVEFLVSFYNNEISEKSEIFDDQFSVERPDGSNFTLKIRSTKLEDSAMYFCASTQGGNGNQPQHFGDGTRLSIL.

Many counts were recorded for this clone. The chain combines TRBV5-4 with TRBJ2-5, with D maybe TRBD2 (6 bases). V shed 4 bases and J shed 3 bases, with 19 bases lying between them. The CDR3 loop spans 16 amino acids. Per the germline V gene, CDR1 is SGHNT and CDR2 is YYREEE (reference sequence). In nucleotides, the CDR3 is TGTGCCAGCAGCACAGGCGGACGGGGGAGCAAAGAGACCCAGTACTTC. It specifies CASSTGGRGSKETQYF.

This clone was seen repeatedly, ten times or more. J is TRBJ1-4 and V is TRBV19; weak D call: TRBD1 (5 bases). The V gene's germline CDR1 is LNHDA and CDR2 SQIVND (reference sequence). The CDR3 is 14 residues long. Trimming took 3 bases from V and 7 from J, leaving 12 bases between them. The CDR3 reads CASSIVGRGEKLFF. CDR3 sequence (DNA): TGTGCCAGTAGTATCGTCGGTAGGGGTGAAAAACTGTTTTTT.

This clone was counted ten times or more. The V and J genes are TRBV6-6 and TRBJ1-1; weak D call: TRBD1 (6 bases). The CDR3 extends over 15 amino acids. Per the germline V gene, CDR1 is MNHNY and CDR2 is SVGAGI (reference sequence). Trimming left V 2 bases short and J 1 base short, with 11 bases between. The CDR3 nucleotides are TGTGCCAGCAGTTACGTAGGCAGGGGGAACACTGAAGCTTTCTTT. Encoded protein: CASSYVGRGNTEAFF.

This clone was observed many times. The chain has TRBV5-1 and TRBJ2-7, with 8 bases fitting TRBD1. The CDR3 has 15 amino acids. Germline-derived CDR1 and CDR2 are SGHRS and YFSETQ. Unmatched junction bases numbered 9, after V lost 3 bases and J lost 4 bases. CDR3 nucleotide sequence: TGCGCCAGCAGCTCTGGGGCAGGGGGCGGATACGAGCAGTACTTC. This gives the protein CASSSGAGGGYEQYF.

This clone was counted at least ten times. The chain couples TRBV10-2 to TRBJ1-2, with 7 bases lining up with TRBD1. V gave up 4 bases and J gave up 10 bases; unmatched junction bases: 6. Germline CDR1 is WSHSY and CDR2 is SAAADI. The CDR3 length is 12 residues. The CDR3: CASSGTGVYYTF. Written as DNA, the CDR3 is TGCGCCAGCAGTGGAACAGGGGTCTACTACACCTTC.

The sample holds many counts of this clone. This chain joins TRBV30 and TRBJ1-1, with D maybe TRBD1 (5 bases). Trimming took off 1 base at V and 1 base at J, with 13 bases between the two ends. The CDR3 consists of 15 residues. CDR1 and CDR2 from the germline V gene are GTSNPN and SVGIG (reference sequence). The CDR3 sequence: CAWSDLTGPNTEAFF. In DNA form, the CDR3 reads TGTGCCTGGAGTGATCTCACAGGCCCGAACACTGAAGCTTTCTTT. Full variable domain (outside the CDR3, taken from reference TRBV30 and TRBJ1-1): SQTIHQWPATLVQPVGSPLSLECTVEGTSNPNLYWYRQAAGRGLQLLFYSVGIGQISSEVPQNLSASRPQDRQFILSSKKLLLSDSGFYLCAWSDLTGPNTEAFFGQGTRLTVV.

In its sample, this clone was seen many times. The chain joins TRBV6-5 to TRBJ2-3; possibly TRBD2 for D (6 bases). The CDR3 length is 14 residues. Trimming stripped 6 bases from V and 3 bases from J, with 13 bases between. CDR1 is MNHEY, CDR2 SVGAGI, per germline. The CDR3 DNA is TGTGCCAGCAGGGCGGGGCCTAGAACAGATACGCAGTATTTT. As protein: CASRAGPRTDTQYF.

Ten or more counts support this clone. The chain has TRBV6-5 and TRBJ2-3, with 8 bases that match TRBD2. Trimming at V came to 2 bases and at J to 0 bases, leaving 4 bases not matched to a gene. The CDR3 has 16 amino acids. Germline CDR1 reads MNHEY; CDR2 reads SVGAGI. Written as DNA, the CDR3 is TGTGCCAGCAGTTACCTCTCTAGCGGGAGCACAGATACGCAGTATTTT. It yields the protein CASSYLSSGSTDTQYF.

In its sample, this clone was seen many times. This rearrangement joins TRBV10-2 to TRBJ2-1; D is possibly TRBD2 (5 bases). Trimming cost V 7 bases and J 6 bases, with 13 bases left between them. Germline V CDR1 and CDR2: WSHSY, SAAADI. CDR3 length: 13 amino acids. The CDR3 protein is CASTASRGNEQFF. CDR3 in DNA: TGCGCCAGCACCGCTAGTCGGGGCAATGAGCAGTTCTTC.